This TCR beta chain originates from a study of cytomegalovirus exposure and HLA in healthy donors. Study context: Early released data comprised around 80 million unique TCRs from HLA-typed donors.

Trimming took 5 bases from V and 5 from J; bases not matched to a gene: 4. The germline gives CDR1 LNHDA, CDR2 SQIVND (reference sequence). This CDR3 comprises 14 residues. The PCR was carried out with 60 Vbeta primers and 13 Jbeta primers. Repertoires were generated with immunoSEQ multiplex PCR, while TCRdb's copy carries only in-frame clones and drops some. Among 150,000 or so clones listed, roughly 77% were seen once. Study-wide results and limits: The number of N-insertions in an Asian-associated ancestry cluster was reportedly below the approximately 600-donor mean in a later analysis. CMV antigen specificity was confirmed in vitro for a few CMV-associated chains.

Of note for this clone: Antigen: not known.

V and J are TRBV19 and TRBJ2-2, with 8 bases identical to TRBD1. The TCR was taken from a man aged 18 to 29 in good health and CMV-seropositive. Sequenced: PBMCs. CDR3 region: CASSADRVTGELFF. CDR3 DNA: TGTGCCAGTAGTGCGGACAGGGTAACCGGGGAGCTGTTTTTT.